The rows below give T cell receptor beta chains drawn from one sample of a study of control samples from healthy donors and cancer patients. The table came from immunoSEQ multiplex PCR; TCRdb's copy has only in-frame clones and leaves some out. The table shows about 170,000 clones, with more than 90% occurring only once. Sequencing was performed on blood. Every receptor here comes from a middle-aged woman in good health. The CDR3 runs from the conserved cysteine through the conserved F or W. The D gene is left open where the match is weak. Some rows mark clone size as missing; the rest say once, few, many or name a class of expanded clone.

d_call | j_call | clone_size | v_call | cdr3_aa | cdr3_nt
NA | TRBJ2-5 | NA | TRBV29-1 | CSAVGGVEETQYF | TGCAGCGCCGTAGGGGGGGTCGAGGAGACCCAGTACTTC
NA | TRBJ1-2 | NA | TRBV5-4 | CASSPEGDYGYTF | TGTGCCAGCAGCCCGGAGGGTGACTATGGCTACACCTTC
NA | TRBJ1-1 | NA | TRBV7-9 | CASSFDANTEAFF | TGTGCCAGCAGCTTCGATGCGAACACTGAAGCTTTCTTT
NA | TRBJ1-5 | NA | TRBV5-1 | CASSWDMNQPQHF | TGCGCCAGCAGTTGGGACATGAATCAGCCCCAGCATTTT
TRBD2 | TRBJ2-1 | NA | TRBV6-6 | CASSKSGVSWNEQFF | TGTGCCAGCAGCAAAAGCGGGGTGAGTTGGAATGAGCAGTTCTTC
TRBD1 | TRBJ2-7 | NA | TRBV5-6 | CASNLQGAEQYF | TGTGCCAGCAACTTACAGGGGGCCGAGCAGTACTTC
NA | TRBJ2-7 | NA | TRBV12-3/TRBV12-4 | CASSLTSYEQYF | TGTGCCAGCAGCTTGACCTCCTACGAGCAGTACTTC
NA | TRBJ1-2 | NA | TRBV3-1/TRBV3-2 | CASSQTWSGYTF | TGTGCCAGCAGCCAAACTTGGTCTGGCTACACCTTC
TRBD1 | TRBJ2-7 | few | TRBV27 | CASRLQGASSYEQYF | TGTGCCAGCAGGCTACAGGGGGCGAGCTCCTACGAGCAGTACTTC
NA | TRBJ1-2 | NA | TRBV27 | CASSPRGDYGYTF | TGTGCCAGCAGCCCGCGGGGGGACTATGGCTACACCTTC
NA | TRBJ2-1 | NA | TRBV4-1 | CASSQEADEQFF | TGCGCCAGCAGCCAAGAGGCGGATGAGCAGTTCTTC
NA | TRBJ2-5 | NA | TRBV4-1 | CASSQEETQYF | TGCGCCAGCAGCCAAGAAGAGACCCAGTACTTC
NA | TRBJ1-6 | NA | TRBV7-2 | CASSMHEKGVLRSPLHF | TGTGCCAGCAGCATGCACGAGAAGGGGGTACTACGATCACCCCTCCACTTT
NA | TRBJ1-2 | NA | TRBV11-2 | CASSSRDKGDEYDYGYTF | TGTGCCAGCAGCTCCCGGGACAAAGGGGATGAGTATGACTATGGCTACACCTTC